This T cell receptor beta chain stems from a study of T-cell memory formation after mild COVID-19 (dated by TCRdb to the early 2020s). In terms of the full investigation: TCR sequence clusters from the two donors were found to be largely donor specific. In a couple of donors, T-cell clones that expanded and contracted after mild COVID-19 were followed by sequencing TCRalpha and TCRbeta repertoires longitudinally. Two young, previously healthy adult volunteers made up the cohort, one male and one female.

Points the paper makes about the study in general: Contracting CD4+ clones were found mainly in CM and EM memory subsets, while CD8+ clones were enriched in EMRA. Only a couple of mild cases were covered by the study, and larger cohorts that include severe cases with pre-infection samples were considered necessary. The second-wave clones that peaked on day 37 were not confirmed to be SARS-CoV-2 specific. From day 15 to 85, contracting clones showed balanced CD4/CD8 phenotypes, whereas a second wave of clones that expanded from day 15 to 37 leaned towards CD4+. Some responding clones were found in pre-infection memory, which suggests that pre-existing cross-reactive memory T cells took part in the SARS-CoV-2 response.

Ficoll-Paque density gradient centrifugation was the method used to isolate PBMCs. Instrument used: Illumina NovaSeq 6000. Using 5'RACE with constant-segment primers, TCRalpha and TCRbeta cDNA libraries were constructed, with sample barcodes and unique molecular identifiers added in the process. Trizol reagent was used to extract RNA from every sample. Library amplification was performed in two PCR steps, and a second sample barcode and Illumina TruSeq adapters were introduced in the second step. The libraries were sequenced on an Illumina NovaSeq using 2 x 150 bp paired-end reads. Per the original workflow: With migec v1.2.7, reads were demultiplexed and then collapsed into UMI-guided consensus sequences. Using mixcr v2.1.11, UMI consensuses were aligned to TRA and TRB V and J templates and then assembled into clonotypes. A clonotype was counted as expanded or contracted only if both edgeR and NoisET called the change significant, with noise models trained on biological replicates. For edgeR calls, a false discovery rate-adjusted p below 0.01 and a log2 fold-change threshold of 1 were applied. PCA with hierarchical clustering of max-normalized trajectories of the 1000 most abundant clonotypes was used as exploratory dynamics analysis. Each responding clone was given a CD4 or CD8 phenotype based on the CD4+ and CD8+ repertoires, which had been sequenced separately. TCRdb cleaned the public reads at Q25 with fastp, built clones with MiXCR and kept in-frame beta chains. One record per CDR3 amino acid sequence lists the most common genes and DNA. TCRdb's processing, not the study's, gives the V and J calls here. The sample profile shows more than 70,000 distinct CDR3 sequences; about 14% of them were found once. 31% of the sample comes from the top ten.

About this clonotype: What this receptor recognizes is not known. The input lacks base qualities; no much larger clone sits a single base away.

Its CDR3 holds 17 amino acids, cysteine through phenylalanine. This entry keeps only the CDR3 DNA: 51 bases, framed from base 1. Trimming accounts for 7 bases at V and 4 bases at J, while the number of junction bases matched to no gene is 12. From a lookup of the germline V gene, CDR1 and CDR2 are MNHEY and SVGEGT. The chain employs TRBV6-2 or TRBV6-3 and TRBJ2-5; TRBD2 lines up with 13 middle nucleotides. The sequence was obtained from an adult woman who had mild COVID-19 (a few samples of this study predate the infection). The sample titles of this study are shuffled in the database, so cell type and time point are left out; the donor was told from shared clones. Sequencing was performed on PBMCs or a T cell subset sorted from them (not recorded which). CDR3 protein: CASMSPWTSGSLETQYF. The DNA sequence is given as TGTGCCAGCATGAGTCCATGGACTAGCGGGAGTTTAGAGACCCAGTACTTC.